The 2 T cell receptor beta chains presented below share a single source sample, sequenced in a study of cytomegalovirus exposure and HLA in healthy donors. 13 Jbeta primers and 60 Vbeta primers were used for the PCR. Measured with immunoSEQ multiplex PCR; TCRdb has only the in-frame clones, and not every one. In total, the table holds 200,000 to 250,000 clones. The sample taken for sequencing was PBMCs. These receptors all stem from a girl aged 2 to 9 in good health and CMV-seropositive.

The rearrangement uses TRBV5-5 and TRBJ2-7, with TRBD2 as a possible D gene (6 bases). The CDR3 length is 13 residues. From germline, CDR1 is SGHKS and CDR2 YYEKEE (reference sequence). The V gene lost 2 bases and the J gene lost 3 bases, with 9 bases spanning the gap. The CDR3 loop is CASSFGGNYEQYF. The CDR3 DNA reads TGTGCCAGCAGCTTTGGGGGGAACTACGAGCAGTACTTC.

This rearrangement joins TRBV28 to TRBJ2-7, with 9 bases fitting TRBD1. Looked up from germline, CDR1 is MDHEN and CDR2 is SYDVKM. V shed 4 bases, J shed 0 bases, and the junction held 4 bases outside the gene matches. The CDR3 runs to 15 residues. The CDR3 region has the DNA TGTGCCAGCAGTTCGGACAGGGGAGGCTCCTACGAGCAGTACTTC. Its translation: CASSSDRGGSYEQYF.